This entry lists 32 T cell receptor beta chains sequenced from one sample in a study of blood T cell repertoires in COVID-19. Generated by immunoSEQ multiplex PCR, the TCRdb table keeps only in-frame clones and is missing some. The sample lists roughly 430,000 clones, nearly 90% occurring once. The sample comprised PBMCs or T cells enriched from blood (not recorded which). The receptor source for this set is a woman between 40 and 55 years old with acute COVID-19.

The rearrangement joins TRBV4-2 to TRBJ1-3, with 9 bases that match TRBD1. Germline V gene data show CDR1 as LGHNA and CDR2 as YNFKEQ. The CDR3 loop spans 19 amino acids. Trimming took 5 bases from V and 4 from J; bases not matched to a gene: 18. This chain's CDR3 is CASSVQPPLQGAGGNTIYF. CDR3 nucleotides: TGTGCCAGCAGCGTACAGCCCCCATTACAGGGGGCGGGCGGAAACACCATATATTTT.

This clone occurred once. The chain links TRBV10-2 to TRBJ1-1; 7 nucleotides line up with TRBD1. This CDR3 spans 16 amino acids. J gave up 4 bases and V 7 bases, and 15 bases lay outside the gene matches. Germline-derived CDR1 and CDR2 are WSHSY and SAAADI. The CDR3 loop reads CASTDPGTVQGTEAFF. DNA of the CDR3: TGCGCCAGCACTGACCCCGGGACAGTCCAGGGCACTGAAGCTTTCTTT.

This clone occurred a few times. The chain is built from TRBV6-5 and TRBJ1-3; D call uncertain. The germline V and J ends were trimmed by 6 bases and 4 bases, with 7 bases remaining between them. Germline V lookup: CDR1 MNHEY, CDR2 SVGAGI. The CDR3 spans 12 residues. CDR3 DNA sequence: TGTGCCAGCAGAAACAAGGGAAACACCATATATTTT. As protein: CASRNKGNTIYF.

The genes are TRBV25-1 and TRBJ1-4; D gene uncertain. The germline V gene encodes CDR1 MGHDK and CDR2 SYGVNS. V lost 6 bases and J lost 7, with 18 bases in between. This CDR3 is built from 15 residues. CDR3 protein: CASSAVEGWSEKLFF. CDR3 bases: TGTGCCAGCAGCGCCGTTGAGGGTTGGAGTGAAAAACTGTTTTTT.

J is TRBJ1-5 and V is TRBV9, with D perhaps TRBD1 (5 bases). With 3 bases removed from V and 0 bases from J, the gap between germline ends came to 10 bases. This CDR3 spans 15 amino acids. Germline CDR1 reads SGDLS; CDR2 reads YYNGEE. The CDR3 sequence is CASSDGHLSNQPQHF. The CDR3 DNA follows: TGTGCCAGCAGCGATGGACATCTTAGCAATCAGCCCCAGCATTTT.

The CDR3 DNA is TGCGCCAGCAGCCGAGGGACAGGGGCCAACGTCCTGACTTTC. Translated, it gives CASSRGTGANVLTF. The genes are TRBV4-1 and TRBJ2-6; possible D gene TRBD1, 6 bases. There are 14 residues in the CDR3. Trimming removed 4 bases from V and 4 bases from J, with 8 bases in between. Per the germline V gene, CDR1 is MGHRA and CDR2 is YSYEKL.

In this sample, this clone turned up once. CDR3 nucleotide sequence: TGTGCCAGTAGTATTCAGGTTTATGAAAAACTGTTTTTT. Translating it yields CASSIQVYEKLFF. The chain uses TRBV19 and TRBJ1-4; D call uncertain. V dropped 3 bases and J dropped 6 bases, with 8 bases sitting between them. CDR3 length: 13 residues. Germline values: CDR1 LNHDA, CDR2 SQIVND (reference sequence).

This clone was counted once. J is TRBJ2-5 and V is TRBV3-1 (or the pseudogene TRBV3-2), with D possibly TRBD2 on 7 matching bases. Germline V gene data show CDR1 as LGHDT and CDR2 as YNNKEL (reference sequence). The germline V and J ends were trimmed by 0 bases and 7 bases, with 15 bases remaining between them. This CDR3 is 15 amino acids long. This CDR3 is CASSQESEGGGTQYF. The DNA of the CDR3 is TGTGCCAGCAGCCAAGAATCGGAGGGAGGGGGGACCCAGTACTTC.

The rearrangement links TRBV19 to TRBJ2-2; 9 bases are a match to TRBD1. The V segment lost 6 bases and the J segment 4 bases; nucleotides outside the gene matches: 12. Germline loops: CDR1 LNHDA, CDR2 SQIVND (reference sequence). The CDR3 is 17 residues long. The CDR3 loop is CASRVIPGQGGTGELFF. Written as DNA, the CDR3 is TGTGCCAGTAGGGTTATTCCGGGACAGGGCGGCACCGGGGAGCTGTTTTTT. The variable domain in full, completed from reference TRBV19 and TRBJ2-2, reads DGGITQSPKYLFRKEGQNVTLSCEQNLNHDAMYWYRQDPGQGLRLIYYSQIVNDFQKGDIAEGYSVSREKKESFPLTVTSAQKNPTAFYLCASRVIPGQGGTGELFFGEGSRLTVL.

The rearrangement uses TRBV6-5 and TRBJ1-1; 8 bases are shared with TRBD1. The trim removed 2 bases at V and 3 bases at J, leaving 5 bases unmatched. There are 15 residues in the CDR3. The germline V gene has CDR1 MNHEY and CDR2 SVGAGI. CDR3 sequence: CASSYPGQGDTEAFF. CDR3 nucleotides: TGTGCCAGCAGTTACCCCGGACAGGGAGACACTGAAGCTTTCTTT.

This clone was observed many times. The chain employs TRBV11-2 and TRBJ2-1, with D unclear. In germline, CDR1 is SGHAT, CDR2 FQNNGV. V was trimmed by 1 base and J by 5 bases, leaving 9 bases between them. CDR3 length: 14 amino acids. The CDR3 here is CASSLGSRNNEQFF. The CDR3 nucleotides are TGTGCCAGCAGCTTAGGCTCCAGAAACAATGAGCAGTTCTTC.

The rearrangement links TRBV29-1 to TRBJ1-2; maybe TRBD1 (5 bases). CDR3 length equals 14 residues. Per germline, CDR1 SQVTM and CDR2 ANQGSEA. V was clipped by 0 bases and J by 1 base, with 9 bases between them. In nucleotides, the CDR3 is TGCAGCGTTGAAGAGTCAGGGTTTAACTATGGCTACACCTTC. This codes for CSVEESGFNYGYTF.

The chain employs TRBV7-9 and TRBJ1-2; 8 bases line up with TRBD1. The trim removed 1 base at V and 5 bases at J, leaving 9 bases unmatched. The CDR3 is 16 residues long. In germline, CDR1 is SEHNR, CDR2 FQNEAQ (reference sequence). This CDR3 is CASSLVPDREIYGYTF. CDR3 coding DNA: TGTGCCAGCAGCTTAGTACCGGACAGGGAGATATATGGCTACACCTTC.

The V and J genes are TRBV5-1 and TRBJ2-7; 9 bases align to TRBD1. The junction had 10 bases not matched to a gene; V was cut back by 5 bases and J by 4 bases. This CDR3 has 15 amino acids. Germline V gives CDR1 SGHRS, CDR2 YFSETQ. CDR3 coding DNA: TGCGCCAGCAGTACGATGGGGACAGGGAAGTACGAGCAGTACTTC. Amino acids: CASSTMGTGKYEQYF.

The V call is TRBV7-9, the J call TRBJ1-3; 9 bases agree with TRBD1. The germline V gene has CDR1 SEHNR and CDR2 FQNEAQ (reference sequence). After removal of 5 bases from V and 0 bases from J, the junction contained 5 bases not matched to a gene. The CDR3 sequence is 16 residues long. CDR3: CASSPPGQGSGNTIYF. The DNA of the CDR3 is TGTGCCAGCAGCCCACCGGGACAGGGCTCTGGAAACACCATATATTTT.

The genes are TRBV5-1 and TRBJ2-3; 7 bases line up with TRBD1. The J segment lost 2 bases and the V segment lost 6 bases, leaving 18 bases of the junction unmatched. The CDR3 runs 18 residues. Germline values: CDR1 SGHRS, CDR2 YFSETQ. CDR3 DNA: TGCGCCAGCACGATCATGGCTCAGGGGGTTGGTAACACAGATACGCAGTATTTT. As protein: CASTIMAQGVGNTDTQYF.

The chain employs TRBV24-1 and TRBJ2-7; 8 bases are a match to TRBD2. Germline assignment: CDR1 KGHDR and CDR2 SFDVKD. J lost 5 bases, V lost 3 bases, and 8 bases had no gene match. This CDR3 has 15 amino acids. The CDR3 protein is CATSDRVAGFHEQYF. In nucleotides, the CDR3 is TGTGCCACCAGTGATCGGGTAGCGGGGTTCCACGAGCAGTACTTC.

V and J are TRBV14 and TRBJ2-3; D ambiguous. This CDR3 region has 13 residues. The germline CDR1 and CDR2 sequences are SGHDN and FVKESK. V lost 3 bases to trimming and J lost 0 bases, with 4 bases between them. The CDR3 is CASSHTSTDTQYF. The CDR3 DNA reads TGTGCCAGCAGCCACACTAGCACAGATACGCAGTATTTT.

This chain links TRBV19 with TRBJ1-1, with D unclear. V dropped 8 bases and J dropped 3 bases, with 19 bases sitting between them. CDR3 size: 15 residues. Germline lookup yields CDR1 LNHDA and CDR2 SQIVND (reference sequence). CDR3 loop: CASGPNGHGDTEAFF. For the CDR3, the DNA is TGTGCCAGTGGCCCGAATGGGCACGGGGACACTGAAGCTTTCTTT.

This rearrangement joins TRBV7-9 to TRBJ1-1; 7 positions match TRBD1. V dropped 2 bases and J dropped 5; count of bases not matched to a gene: 8. In germline, CDR1 is SEHNR, CDR2 FQNEAQ (reference sequence). The CDR3 covers 15 residues. The CDR3: CASSLIEGARTEAFF. The CDR3 coding sequence is TGTGCCAGCAGCTTAATTGAGGGGGCTCGAACTGAAGCTTTCTTT.

V and J are TRBV3-1 (or the pseudogene TRBV3-2) and TRBJ2-5; 15 positions match TRBD2. Germline CDR1 reads LGHDT; CDR2 reads YNNKEL (reference sequence). V shed 0 bases, J shed 5 bases, and the junction held 7 bases outside the gene matches. This CDR3 has 18 amino acids. CDR3 sequence reads: CASSQDLGTSGGLETQYF. The CDR3 DNA reads TGTGCCAGCAGCCAAGATCTGGGGACTAGCGGGGGGCTGGAGACCCAGTACTTC.

This CDR3 reads CASGLASIFNEQFF. In DNA form, the CDR3 reads TGTGCTAGTGGTTTGGCGAGTATTTTCAATGAGCAGTTCTTC. The chain links TRBV12-5 to TRBJ2-1; D is ambiguous. Trimming took 1 base from V and 6 from J, leaving 10 bases between them. Germline CDR1 LGHNT, CDR2 FRNRAP. The CDR3 is 14 amino acids.

This chain links TRBV29-1 with TRBJ2-2, with D tentatively TRBD1 (6 bases). V was clipped by 7 bases and J by 5 bases, with 17 bases between them. CDR1 is SQVTM, CDR2 ANQGSEA, per germline. This CDR3 is built from 14 residues. CDR3 sequence (DNA): TGCAGCGCCGTCGGTTACAGGGCGACCGGGGAGCTGTTTTTT. Its protein is CSAVGYRATGELFF.

This chain connects TRBV5-5 to TRBJ2-1; 16 nucleotides align to TRBD2. This CDR3 has 17 residues. CDR1 and CDR2 (germline): SGHKS, YYEKEE (reference sequence). The V gene end was trimmed by 4 bases and the J gene end by 4 bases; junction bases not matched to a gene: 5. The CDR3 here is CASSRGTSGGAYNEQFF. The CDR3 bases are TGTGCCAGCAGCCGTGGGACTAGCGGGGGGGCTTACAATGAGCAGTTCTTC.

The V call is TRBV11-3, the J call TRBJ2-7; D uncertain. Germline lookup yields CDR1 SGHNT and CDR2 YENEEA. With 3 bases removed from V and 0 bases from J, the gap between germline ends came to 9 bases. The length of the CDR3 is 14 residues. CDR3 bases: TGTGCCAGCAGCTTCAGAAGTGGCTCCTACGAGCAGTACTTC. This gives the protein CASSFRSGSYEQYF.

The chain combines TRBV5-1 with TRBJ2-2; D is possibly TRBD1 (6 bases). The V gene's germline CDR1 is SGHRS and CDR2 YFSETQ. The CDR3 covers 15 residues. The V gene lost 4 bases and the J gene lost 6 bases, with 16 bases spanning the gap. CDR3 nucleotide sequence: TGCGCCAGCAGCGCAGAGGGGGTAACGCCCGGGGAGCTGTTTTTT. Translation gives CASSAEGVTPGELFF.

The chain joins TRBV5-1 to TRBJ1-5; D may be TRBD1 (5 bases). This CDR3 is 13 amino acids long. CDR1 and CDR2 (germline): SGHRS, YFSETQ. Between the trimmed V and J ends, which lost 1 base and 7 bases, there was a span of 9 bases. As DNA, the CDR3 is TGCGCCAGCAGCTTGTTGGGGGGGCAGCCCCAGCATTTT. It specifies CASSLLGGQPQHF.

The V and J genes are TRBV4-2 and TRBJ1-1, with TRBD1 as a possible D gene (5 bases). Germline CDR1 LGHNA, CDR2 YNFKEQ. This CDR3 has 15 amino acids. V was clipped by 3 bases and J by 5 bases, with 16 bases between them. CDR3 nucleotide sequence: TGTGCCAGCAGCCACGACGTTTTGGGGCCAACTGAAGCTTTCTTT. As protein: CASSHDVLGPTEAFF.

The CDR3 region is CASSVRDREGYTF. The CDR3 nucleotides are TGTGCCAGTAGTGTCCGGGACAGAGAGGGCTACACCTTC. The genes are TRBV19 and TRBJ1-2, with 7 bases aligning to TRBD1. The CDR3 loop spans 13 amino acids. Looked up from germline, CDR1 is LNHDA and CDR2 is SQIVND (reference sequence). Germline trimming cut 5 bases from V and 8 bases from J; bases unmatched to any gene: 8.

The chain is built from TRBV29-1 and TRBJ1-4; no reliable D call. The CDR3 consists of 11 residues. V was shortened by 7 bases and J by 7 bases, with 10 bases between the two germline ends. Germline loops: CDR1 SQVTM, CDR2 ANQGSEA. CDR3 protein: CSALFIEKLFF. For the CDR3, the DNA is TGCAGCGCACTCTTTATTGAAAAACTGTTTTTT.

The CDR3 region has the DNA TGTGCCAGCAGCTTATACAATAGCGGGGGTTTCGGAGAGCTGTTTTTT. This encodes CASSLYNSGGFGELFF. The chain combines TRBV3-1 (or the pseudogene TRBV3-2) with TRBJ2-2; 9 bases line up with TRBD2. The CDR3 runs to 16 residues. Per the germline V gene, CDR1 is LGHDT and CDR2 is YNNKEL (reference sequence). V lost 5 bases, J lost 11 bases, and 15 bases stayed unmatched.

This clone was counted ten times or more. This rearrangement joins TRBV2 to TRBJ2-7; D ambiguous. CDR3 length: 12 residues. The germline gives CDR1 SNHLY, CDR2 FYNNEI. V was trimmed by 6 bases and J by 5 bases, leaving 11 bases between them. CDR3 nucleotide sequence: TGTGCCAGCAGGACTTTCGCGCACGAGCAGTACTTC. This sequence encodes CASRTFAHEQYF.